This TCR beta chain derives from a study of CD8+CD57+ T cells in acquired aplastic anemia. Turning to the study itself: When averaged, DNA from sorted CD4+ and CD8+ cells came to 3.2 ug.

A note on this clonotype: The antigen remains undetermined.

Patients included in sequencing had previously demonstrated CD8+CD57+ cell expansion by flow cytometry. Patients were therapy-naive when their blood was sampled. Genomic DNA constituted the template upon which TCR beta VDJ and CDR3 profiling was performed. TCRdb passed the reads through MiXCR, listing each CDR3 protein once. The data contain 160,000 or so distinct CDR3 sequences, 71% of them singletons. Broader study findings: Any difference that existed in CD8+ Simpson's diversity between patients and controls was not significant. The same twenty-nine CD8+ CDR3 sequences occurred in patients and in controls.

The ends lost 2 bases at V and 1 base at J; junction bases unmatched: 7. Germline V gene data show CDR1 as SEHNR and CDR2 as FQNEAQ (reference sequence). CDR3 length equals 17 residues. The chain recombines TRBV7-9 with TRBJ2-3; 9 bases map to TRBD2. The TCR originated in a human donor with aplastic anemia. Sequenced material: sorted CD4+, CD8+, or CD8+CD57+ T cells (not recorded which) from PBMCs. The CDR3 nucleotides are TGTGCCAGCAGCTTAAACGGCGGGGGGGTTGGCACAGATACGCAGTATTTT. Translating it yields CASSLNGGGVGTDTQYF.